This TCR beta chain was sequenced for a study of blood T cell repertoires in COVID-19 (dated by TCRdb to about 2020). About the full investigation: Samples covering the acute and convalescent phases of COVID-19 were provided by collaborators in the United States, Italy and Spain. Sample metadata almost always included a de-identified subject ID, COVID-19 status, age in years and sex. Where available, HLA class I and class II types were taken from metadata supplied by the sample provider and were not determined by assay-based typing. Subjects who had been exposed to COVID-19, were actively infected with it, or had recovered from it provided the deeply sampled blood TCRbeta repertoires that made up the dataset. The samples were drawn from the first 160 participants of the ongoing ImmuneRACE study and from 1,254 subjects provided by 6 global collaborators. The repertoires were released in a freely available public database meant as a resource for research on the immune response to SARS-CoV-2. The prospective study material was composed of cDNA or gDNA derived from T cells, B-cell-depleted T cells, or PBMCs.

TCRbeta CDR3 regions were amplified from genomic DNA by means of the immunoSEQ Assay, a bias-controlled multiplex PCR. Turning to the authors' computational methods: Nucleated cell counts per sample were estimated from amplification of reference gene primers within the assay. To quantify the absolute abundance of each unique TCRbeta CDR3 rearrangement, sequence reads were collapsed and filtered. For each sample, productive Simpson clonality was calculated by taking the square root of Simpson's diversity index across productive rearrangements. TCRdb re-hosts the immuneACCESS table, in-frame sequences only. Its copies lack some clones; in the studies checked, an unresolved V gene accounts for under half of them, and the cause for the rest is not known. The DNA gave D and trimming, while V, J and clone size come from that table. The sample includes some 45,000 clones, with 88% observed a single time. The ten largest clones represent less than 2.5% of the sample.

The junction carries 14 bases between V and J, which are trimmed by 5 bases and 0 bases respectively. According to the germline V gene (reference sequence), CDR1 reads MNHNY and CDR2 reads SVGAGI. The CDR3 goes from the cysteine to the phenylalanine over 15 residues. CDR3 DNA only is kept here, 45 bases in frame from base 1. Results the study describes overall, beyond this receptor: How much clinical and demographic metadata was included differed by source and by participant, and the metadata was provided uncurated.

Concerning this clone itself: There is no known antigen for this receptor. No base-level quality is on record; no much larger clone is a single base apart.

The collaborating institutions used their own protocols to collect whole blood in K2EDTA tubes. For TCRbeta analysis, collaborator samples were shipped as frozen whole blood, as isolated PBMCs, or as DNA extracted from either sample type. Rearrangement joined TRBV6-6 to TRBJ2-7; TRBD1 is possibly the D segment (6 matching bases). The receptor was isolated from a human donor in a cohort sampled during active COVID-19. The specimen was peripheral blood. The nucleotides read TGTGCCAGCAGTCAAACAGGGACCTACTCCTACGAGCAGTACTTC. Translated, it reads CASSQTGTYSYEQYF.